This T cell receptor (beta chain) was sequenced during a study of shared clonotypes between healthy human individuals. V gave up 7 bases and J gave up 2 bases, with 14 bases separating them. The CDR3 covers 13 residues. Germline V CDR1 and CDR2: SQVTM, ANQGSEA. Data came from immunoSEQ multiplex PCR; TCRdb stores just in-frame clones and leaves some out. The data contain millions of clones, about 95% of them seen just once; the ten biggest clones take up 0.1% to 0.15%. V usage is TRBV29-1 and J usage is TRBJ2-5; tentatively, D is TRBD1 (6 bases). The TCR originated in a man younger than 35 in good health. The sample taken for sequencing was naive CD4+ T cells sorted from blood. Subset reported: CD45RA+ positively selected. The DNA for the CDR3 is TGCAGCGGGGGGACACTTAATCAAGAGACCCAGTACTTC. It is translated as CSGGTLNQETQYF.